The 9 T cell receptor beta chains below come from one sample, sequenced in a study of T cell repertoires in cytomegalovirus infection. Their cognate antigens are unknown. TCRdb reanalysed the reads using MiXCR and keeps one entry per CDR3 protein. Of more than 95,000 distinct CDR3 sequences listed, more than 30% are singletons. The sequences come from CD8+ T cells from cultured PBMCs, collected from culture after CMV antigen stimulation. These receptors all come from a human donor in good health (CMV status not recorded). Some clones in this sample may be carry-over from other donors' samples.

The chain carries TRBV11-2 and TRBJ2-7; D not resolved. This CDR3 spans 11 amino acids. Germline V gene data show CDR1 as SGHAT and CDR2 as FQNNGV. The V end lost 3 bases, the J end lost 12 bases, and 12 bases lay between the germline ends. The CDR3 loop reads CASSLSDGPYF. The DNA of the CDR3 is TGTGCCAGCAGCTTGTCGGATGGGCCGTACTTC.

The V and J genes are TRBV6-5 and TRBJ2-3, with D perhaps matching TRBD1 (6 bases). CDR3 length: 14 amino acids. V gave up 6 bases and J gave up 4 bases, with 14 bases separating them. CDR1 is MNHEY and CDR2 is SVGAGI in the germline V gene. The CDR3, as DNA: TGTGCCAGCAGATTACAGGGATTGGCAGATACGCAGTATTTT. It yields the protein CASRLQGLADTQYF.

The chain couples TRBV2 to TRBJ1-3; 10 positions match TRBD1. The CDR3 sequence is 16 residues long. Germline V gives CDR1 SNHLY, CDR2 FYNNEI. J was trimmed by 0 bases and V by 6 bases; bases with no gene match: 5. The CDR3 nucleotides read TGTGCCAGCAGCCGGGACAGGGGCATCTCTGGAAACACCATATATTTT. Protein product: CASSRDRGISGNTIYF.

J is TRBJ1-1 and V is TRBV7-2; D not resolved. The CDR3 is 15 amino acids. V was pared by 5 bases and J by 0 bases, with 13 bases between. Germline CDR1 is SGHTA and CDR2 is FQGNSA. The DNA of the CDR3 is TGTGCCAGCAGCGCCTCTAGCTCCTTGAACACTGAAGCTTTCTTT. Translated: CASSASSSLNTEAFF.

This chain uses TRBV19 with TRBJ1-2, with D tentatively TRBD1 (6 bases). Trimming removed 5 bases from V and 0 bases from J, with 16 bases in between. Per germline, CDR1 LNHDA and CDR2 SQIVND (reference sequence). The CDR3 totals 16 residues. CDR3 nucleotides: TGTGCCAGTAGTTCGGCTTCGACAGGTACTAACTATGGCTACACCTTC. Its translation is CASSSASTGTNYGYTF.

This clonotype was counted between two and nine times. The CDR3, as DNA: TGTGCCAGCAGCTTAGAGGCGGGGGGACCCAATACGCAGTATTTT. Its protein product is CASSLEAGGPNTQYF. The chain recombines TRBV7-6 with TRBJ2-3; 8 bases agree with TRBD2. J was trimmed by 7 bases and V by 1 base; bases with no gene match: 7. This CDR3 comprises 15 residues. The V gene's germline CDR1 is SGHVS and CDR2 FNYEAQ.

This chain links TRBV19 with TRBJ2-1, with a tentative D call TRBD1 (6 bases). With 2 bases removed from V and 10 bases from J, the gap between germline ends came to 9 bases. The CDR3 length is 12 residues. CDR1 is LNHDA, CDR2 SQIVND, per germline (reference sequence). This CDR3 reads CASSISGAEQFF. In nucleotides, the CDR3 is TGTGCCAGTAGTATATCAGGGGCCGAGCAGTTCTTC.

This clonotype has only a few counts. This sequence joins TRBV5-6 and TRBJ1-1; D possibly corresponds to TRBD1 (6 bases). Per the germline V gene, CDR1 is SGHDT and CDR2 is YYEEEE. The length of the CDR3 is 14 residues. V lost 2 bases to trimming and J lost 1 base, with 9 bases between them. The CDR3: CASSFEGENTEAFF. CDR3 nucleotide sequence: TGTGCCAGCAGCTTTGAGGGGGAGAACACTGAAGCTTTCTTT.

This chain connects TRBV4-1 to TRBJ2-1; D tentatively fits TRBD1 or TRBD2 (5 bases each). The germline V gene has CDR1 MGHRA and CDR2 YSYEKL. V dropped 1 base and J dropped 3 bases, with 13 bases sitting between them. The CDR3 totals 16 residues. The DNA of the CDR3 is TGCGCCAGCAGCCAAGTGTGGGACGGTAGCTACAATGAGCAGTTCTTC. Amino acid sequence: CASSQVWDGSYNEQFF.